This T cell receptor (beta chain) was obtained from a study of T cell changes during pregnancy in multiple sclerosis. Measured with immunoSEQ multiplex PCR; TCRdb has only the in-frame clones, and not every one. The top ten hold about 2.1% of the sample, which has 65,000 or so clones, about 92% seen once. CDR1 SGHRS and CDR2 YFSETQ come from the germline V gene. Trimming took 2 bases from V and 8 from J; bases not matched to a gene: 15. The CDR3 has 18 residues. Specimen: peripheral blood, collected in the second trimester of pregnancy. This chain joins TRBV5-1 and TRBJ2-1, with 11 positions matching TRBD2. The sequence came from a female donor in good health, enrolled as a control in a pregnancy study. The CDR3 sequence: CASSLLSVVAGGPDEQFF. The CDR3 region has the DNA TGCGCCAGCAGCTTACTCTCCGTGGTAGCGGGAGGGCCGGATGAGCAGTTCTTC.